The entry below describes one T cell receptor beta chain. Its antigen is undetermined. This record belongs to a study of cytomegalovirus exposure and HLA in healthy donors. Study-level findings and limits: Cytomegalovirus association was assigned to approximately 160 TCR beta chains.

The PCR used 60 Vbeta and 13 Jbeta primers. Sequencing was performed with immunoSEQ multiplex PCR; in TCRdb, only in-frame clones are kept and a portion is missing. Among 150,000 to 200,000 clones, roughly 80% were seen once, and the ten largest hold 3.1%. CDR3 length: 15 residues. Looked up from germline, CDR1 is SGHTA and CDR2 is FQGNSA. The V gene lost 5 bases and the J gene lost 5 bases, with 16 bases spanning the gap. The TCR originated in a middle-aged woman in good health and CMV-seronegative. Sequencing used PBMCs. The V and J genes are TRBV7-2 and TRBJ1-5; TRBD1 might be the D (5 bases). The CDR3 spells CASSLRMGGDQPQHF. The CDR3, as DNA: TGTGCCAGCAGCCTCCGAATGGGGGGGGATCAGCCCCAGCATTTT.